The 27 T cell receptor beta chains reported below all come from one sample, sequenced in a study of cytomegalovirus exposure and HLA in healthy donors. Researchers ran the PCR with 60 Vbeta and 13 Jbeta primers. TCRdb keeps only in-frame clones here, not all; method: immunoSEQ multiplex PCR. The sample has approximately 160,000 clones; about three quarters are singletons. Sequencing was performed on PBMCs. These receptors were taken from a female donor in good health and CMV-seronegative.

The chain has TRBV7-9 and TRBJ2-7; D not certain. Germline V gene data show CDR1 as SEHNR and CDR2 as FQNEAQ (reference sequence). CDR3 length: 14 residues. The V end lost 3 bases, the J end lost 1 base, and 10 bases lay between the germline ends. The chain's CDR3 is CASSFSALSYEQYF. In DNA, the CDR3 is TGTGCCAGCAGCTTCTCAGCGCTGTCCTACGAGCAGTACTTC.

This clone was detected only once. The chain has TRBV5-6 and TRBJ1-2; 7 positions match TRBD1. The CDR3 is 14 amino acids. V lost 3 bases to trimming and J lost 2 bases; unmatched junction nucleotides: 4. From germline, CDR1 is SGHDT and CDR2 YYEEEE. CDR3 nucleotides: TGTGCCAGCAGCTACGGACAGGCAAACTATGGCTACACCTTC. It specifies CASSYGQANYGYTF.

This clone was recorded a few times. The chain joins TRBV4-2 to TRBJ1-5; 7 nucleotides line up with TRBD1. V shed 1 base, J shed 1 base, and the junction held 7 bases outside the gene matches. CDR1 and CDR2 from the germline V gene are LGHNA and YNFKEQ. The CDR3 runs 17 residues. CDR3: CASSQGQGVVSNQPQHF. DNA of the CDR3: TGTGCCAGCAGCCAAGGGCAGGGGGTAGTGAGCAATCAGCCCCAGCATTTT.

Only one count was recorded for this clone. The rearrangement links TRBV11-2 to TRBJ1-1, with a tentative D call TRBD1 (5 bases). Germline V gives CDR1 SGHAT, CDR2 FQNNGV. Deletions cut 3 bases from V and 4 bases from J, with 9 bases between. The CDR3 covers 13 residues. The CDR3 reads CASSFGRGTEAFF. The CDR3, as DNA: TGTGCCAGCAGCTTTGGTAGGGGCACTGAAGCTTTCTTT. The full variable domain, rest sourced from reference TRBV11-2 and TRBJ1-1, is EAGVAQSPRYKIIEKRQSVAFWCNPISGHATLYWYQQILGQGPKLLIQFQNNGVVDDSQLPKDRFSAERLKGVDSTLKIQPAKLEDSAVYLCASSFGRGTEAFFGQGTRLTVV.

The chain has TRBV7-2 and TRBJ1-2; 7 bases are a match to TRBD1. From germline, CDR1 is SGHTA and CDR2 FQGNSA. The CDR3 has 13 residues. J lost 5 bases, V lost 7 bases, and 7 bases had no gene match. The DNA of the CDR3 is TGTGCCAGCACCCCGACAGGGCCGTATGGCTACACCTTC. Its protein product is CASTPTGPYGYTF.

This clone was observed once. The CDR3 loop is CASSARQGTNTEAFF. CDR3 bases: TGTGCCAGCAGCGCCAGACAGGGGACGAACACTGAAGCTTTCTTT. This sequence joins TRBV9 and TRBJ1-1; 8 bases line up with TRBD1. The V segment lost 3 bases and the J segment 1 base; nucleotides outside the gene matches: 5. The CDR3 spans 15 residues. Germline CDR1 is SGDLS and CDR2 is YYNGEE.

The chain couples TRBV6-4 to TRBJ1-1; D may be TRBD1 (6 bases). The germline gives CDR1 MRHNA, CDR2 SNTAGT. Trimming pared 6 bases from V and 0 bases from J, leaving 11 bases between. The CDR3 length is 14 residues. The CDR3 here is CASRAQGMNTEAFF. In DNA, the CDR3 is TGTGCCAGCAGAGCACAGGGAATGAACACTGAAGCTTTCTTT.

V is TRBV30 and J is TRBJ1-2; D is perhaps TRBD1 (6 bases). The CDR3 has 15 residues. V lost 8 bases to trimming and J lost 3 bases, with 22 bases between them. CDR1 is GTSNPN and CDR2 is SVGIG in the germline V gene (reference sequence). The CDR3 bases are TGTGCCGGGCCGTCCCAGACCGCAGGGGACTATGGCTACACCTTC. Its protein is CAGPSQTAGDYGYTF.

This rearrangement joins TRBV11-2 to TRBJ2-5; tentative D call: TRBD2 (6 bases). The J call may be incorrect, as the DNA end agrees better with TRBJ2-7. The CDR3 spans 14 residues. Germline CDR1 SGHAT, CDR2 FQNNGV. The CDR3 reads CASNPTGLPYEQYF. CDR3 bases: TGTGCCAGCAACCCGACGGGACTTCCCTACGAGCAGTACTTC.

The rearrangement joins TRBV5-6 to TRBJ2-7; 10 bases line up with TRBD1. The CDR3 spans 15 residues. The germline CDR1 and CDR2 sequences are SGHDT and YYEEEE. With 2 bases clipped from V and 5 bases from J, the junction kept 7 bases outside the gene matches. The CDR3 DNA reads TGTGCCAGCAGCTTCTTGGGACAGGGGAGAAACGAGCAGTACTTC. Residues: CASSFLGQGRNEQYF.

V gene TRBV19 combines with J gene TRBJ1-4, with D uncertain. The V gene's germline CDR1 is LNHDA and CDR2 SQIVND (reference sequence). CDR3 length: 16 residues. Trimming removed 3 bases from V and 0 bases from J, with 11 bases in between. CDR3 in amino acids: CASSIRVTATNEKLFF. CDR3 DNA: TGTGCCAGTAGTATTCGGGTGACCGCAACTAATGAAAAACTGTTTTTT.

J is TRBJ2-1 and V is TRBV9, with 9 bases aligning to TRBD2. The CDR3 is 17 residues long. Per the germline V gene, CDR1 is SGDLS and CDR2 is YYNGEE. V was clipped by 6 bases and J by 4 bases; unmatched bases: 14. CDR3 loop: CASNLAGGAGGYNEQFF. The CDR3 nucleotides are TGTGCCAGCAACCTCGCGGGGGGGGCGGGAGGGTACAATGAGCAGTTCTTC.

The chain links TRBV5-1 to TRBJ1-2; 7 nucleotides align to TRBD1. From germline, CDR1 is SGHRS and CDR2 YFSETQ. The CDR3 runs to 15 residues. With 4 bases clipped from V and 8 bases from J, the junction kept 14 bases outside the gene matches. CDR3 DNA sequence: TGCGCCAGCAGCCGTCGAGGGGGAACAGGGGTAGGCTACACCTTC. Translated, it gives CASSRRGGTGVGYTF.

There are a few counts of this clone. The V and J genes are TRBV27 and TRBJ2-3, with unresolved D. V lost 2 bases to trimming and J lost 1 base, with 10 bases between them. Germline V gives CDR1 MNHEY, CDR2 SMNVEV (reference sequence). The CDR3 runs to 15 residues. CDR3 nucleotide sequence: TGTGCCAGCAGTTTACTTCTACGGGGCACAGATACGCAGTATTTT. Protein: CASSLLLRGTDTQYF.

This chain joins TRBV5-1 and TRBJ1-2; 7 nucleotides align to TRBD1. Germline trimming cut 4 bases from V and 3 bases from J; bases unmatched to any gene: 24. CDR3 size: 20 residues. CDR1 is SGHRS, CDR2 YFSETQ, per germline. The CDR3 DNA sequence: TGCGCCAGCAGCCACCCTGGGCACCCGAGCAAGACAGGGTCAGACTATGGCTACACCTTC. This gives the protein CASSHPGHPSKTGSDYGYTF. The variable domain in full, with the rest retrieved from reference TRBV5-1 and TRBJ1-2, is KAGVTQTPRYLIKTRGQQVTLSCSPISGHRSVSWYQQTPGQGLQFLFEYFSETQRNKGNFPGRFSGRQFSNSRSEMNVSTLELGDSALYLCASSHPGHPSKTGSDYGYTFGSGTRLTVV.

The chain is built from TRBV4-1 and TRBJ1-2; the D gene is possibly TRBD1 (6 bases). CDR1 is MGHRA and CDR2 is YSYEKL in the germline V gene. The CDR3 contains 17 residues. Trimming cost V 0 bases and J 1 base, with 15 bases left between them. CDR3 sequence: CASSQEQGTRVNYGYTF. The CDR3 DNA reads as TGCGCCAGCAGCCAAGAACAGGGTACCCGCGTTAACTATGGCTACACCTTC.

As to this clone: The same CDR3 arises from other DNA sequences in this sample as well. The J gene is TRBJ2-7, the V gene TRBV18, with 8 nucleotides matching TRBD1. The trim removed 4 bases at V and 6 bases at J, leaving 8 bases unmatched. The germline V gene encodes CDR1 KGHSH and CDR2 LQKENI. There are 14 residues in the CDR3. CDR3 residues: CASSQGQVSLEQYF. The CDR3 DNA reads TGTGCCAGCTCACAGGGACAGGTCAGCCTCGAGCAGTACTTC.

The chain joins TRBV2 to TRBJ2-7, with 8 bases lining up with TRBD1. With V trimmed by 6 bases and J by 5 bases, 15 bases remained unmatched. Germline V gene data show CDR1 as SNHLY and CDR2 as FYNNEI. The CDR3 spans 16 residues. In DNA form, the CDR3 reads TGTGCCAGCAGCAAAACCACCCGGACAGGGTCTGACGAGCAGTACTTC. It is translated as CASSKTTRTGSDEQYF. Variable domain in full (rest from reference TRBV2 and TRBJ2-7): EPEVTQTPSHQVTQMGQEVILRCVPISNHLYFYWYRQILGQKVEFLVSFYNNEISEKSEIFDDQFSVERPDGSNFTLKIRSTKLEDSAMYFCASSKTTRTGSDEQYFGPGTRLTVT.

The genes are TRBV30 and TRBJ1-2; the D gene is possibly TRBD1 (5 bases). Germline CDR1 GTSNPN, CDR2 SVGIG (reference sequence). V was pared by 0 bases and J by 6 bases, with 8 bases between. The CDR3 contains 12 residues. In DNA form, the CDR3 reads TGTGCCTGGAGTGTCCGGGGGAATGGCTACACCTTC. Translation: CAWSVRGNGYTF.

The gene calls are TRBV6-5 and TRBJ2-5, with D possibly matching TRBD1 (5 bases). There are 15 residues in the CDR3. Looked up from germline, CDR1 is MNHEY and CDR2 is SVGAGI. The V end was cut by 7 bases, the J end by 3 bases, with 18 bases between. The DNA of the CDR3 is TGTGCCAGCACCGAGTACAGGAGACGAGAAGAGACCCAGTACTTC. Its translation is CASTEYRRREETQYF.

This rearrangement joins TRBV7-9 to TRBJ2-7; 11 bases are a match to TRBD1. Trimming took 4 bases from V and 5 from J; bases not matched to a gene: 10. Germline V gene sequence: CDR1 SEHNR, CDR2 FQNEAQ (reference sequence). The CDR3 extends over 16 amino acids. The CDR3 spells CASSSRRDRGSNEQYF. As DNA, the CDR3 is TGTGCCAGCAGCTCAAGAAGGGACAGGGGGTCTAACGAGCAGTACTTC.

The CDR3 region is CASSSTPGQGAHEQYF. Here the CDR3 DNA reads TGTGCCAGCAGCTCTACCCCGGGACAGGGGGCCCACGAGCAGTACTTC. The V gene is TRBV28, the J gene TRBJ2-7, with 12 bases identical to TRBD1. J gave up 5 bases and V 6 bases, and 11 bases lay outside the gene matches. In germline, CDR1 is MDHEN, CDR2 SYDVKM. The CDR3 runs 16 residues.

The chain uses TRBV5-4 and TRBJ1-2; 9 bases align to TRBD1. The V gene's germline CDR1 is SGHNT and CDR2 YYREEE (reference sequence). Unmatched junction bases numbered 8, after V lost 4 bases and J lost 4 bases. This CDR3 contains 15 residues. The CDR3, as DNA: TGTGCCAGCAGCGAAAGGACAGGGGAGCTCTATGGCTACACCTTC. Translation gives CASSERTGELYGYTF.

This chain joins TRBV6-1 and TRBJ1-1; 7 positions agree with TRBD1. CDR1 is MNHNS, CDR2 SASEGT, per germline. The CDR3 consists of 16 residues. V shed 4 bases and J 4 bases; nucleotides not matched to a gene: 12. The CDR3 sequence: CASSAGTAIGPTEAFF. In DNA, the CDR3 is TGTGCCAGCAGTGCCGGGACAGCTATCGGCCCCACTGAAGCTTTCTTT.

The gene calls are TRBV28 and TRBJ2-7; 10 nucleotides agree with TRBD1. The germline V gene has CDR1 MDHEN and CDR2 SYDVKM. The CDR3 is 17 amino acids. The V and J ends lost 7 bases and 1 base, in that order; junction bases with no gene match: 13. The CDR3 region has the DNA TGTGCCAGCACCCCGTCGGGACAGGGGTCGCGTTCCTACGAGCAGTACTTC. The encoded protein is CASTPSGQGSRSYEQYF. Using reference TRBV28 and TRBJ2-7 for the parts outside the CDR3, the full variable domain is DVKVTQSSRYLVKRTGEKVFLECVQDMDHENMFWYRQDPGLGLRLIYFSYDVKMKEKGDIPEGYSVSREKKERFSLILESASTNQTSMYLCASTPSGQGSRSYEQYFGPGTRLTVT.

The chain employs TRBV28 and TRBJ2-1; 8 bases line up with TRBD1. Germline-derived CDR1 and CDR2 are MDHEN and SYDVKM. The CDR3 extends over 14 amino acids. V gave up 6 bases and J gave up 5 bases; unmatched junction bases: 6. In DNA, the CDR3 is TGTGCCAGCAGGGCAGGGGGCGAGAACAATGAGCAGTTCTTC. It codes for CASRAGGENNEQFF.

V gene TRBV7-2 combines with J gene TRBJ2-5, with a tentative D call TRBD2 (6 bases). The CDR3 sequence is 14 residues long. Germline V CDR1 and CDR2: SGHTA, FQGNSA. V shed 0 bases and J shed 6 bases, with 11 bases lying between them. The CDR3: CASSLAGLFQTQYF. The CDR3 DNA follows: TGTGCCAGCAGCTTAGCGGGACTTTTCCAGACCCAGTACTTC. The complete variable domain, with remaining parts taken from reference TRBV7-2 and TRBJ2-5, reads GAGVSQSPSNKVTEKGKDVELRCDPISGHTALYWYRQSLGQGLEFLIYFQGNSAPDKSGLPSDRFSAERTGGSVSTLTIQRTQQEDSAVYLCASSLAGLFQTQYFGPGTRLLVL.